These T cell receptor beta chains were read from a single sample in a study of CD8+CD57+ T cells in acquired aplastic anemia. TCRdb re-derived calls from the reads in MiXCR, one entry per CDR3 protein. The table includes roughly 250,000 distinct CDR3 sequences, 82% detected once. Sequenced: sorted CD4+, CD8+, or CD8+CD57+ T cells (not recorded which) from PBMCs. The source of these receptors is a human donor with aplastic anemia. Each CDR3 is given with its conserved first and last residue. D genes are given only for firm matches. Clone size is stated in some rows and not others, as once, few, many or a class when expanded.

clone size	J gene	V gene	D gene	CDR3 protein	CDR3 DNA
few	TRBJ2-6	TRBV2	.	CASGFGGSYGANVLTF	TGTGCCAGCGGGTTCGGGGGTAGCTACGGGGCCAACGTCCTGACTTTC
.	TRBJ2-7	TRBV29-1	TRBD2	CSGGSGGTSACEQYF	TGCAGCGGGGGTAGTGGGGGGACTAGCGCGTGCGAGCAGTACTTC
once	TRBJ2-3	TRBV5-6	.	CASSPVNGGPDTQYF	TGTGCCAGCAGCCCCGTTAACGGAGGTCCCGATACGCAGTATTTT
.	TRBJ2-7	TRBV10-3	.	CAISVNGEEFEQYW	TGTGCCATCAGTGTCAACGGGGAGGAGTTCGAGCAGTACTGG
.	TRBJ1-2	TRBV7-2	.	CASSRLGDGLVYGYTF	TGTGCCAGCAGCCGCCTAGGGGACGGGCTCGTATATGGCTACACCTTC
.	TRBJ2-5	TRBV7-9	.	CASSFERRAGSDEYF	TGTGCCAGCAGCTTTGAAAGAAGGGCAGGGAGCGACGAGTACTTC
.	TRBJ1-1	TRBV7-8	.	CASSLAGGGEDEDFF	TGTGCCAGCAGCTTAGCGGGAGGAGGCGAAGATGAAGATTTCTTT
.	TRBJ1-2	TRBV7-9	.	CASSLQRSGGSDDGYTF	TGTGCCAGCAGCTTACAAAGAAGCGGGGGGAGCGATGATGGCTACACCTTC
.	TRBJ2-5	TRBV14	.	CASRDGARGETQYF	TGTGCCAGCAGGGACGGGGCCCGTGGGGAGACCCAGTACTTC
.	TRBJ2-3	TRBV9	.	CASSVGADTQNFDF	TGTGCCAGCAGCGTAGGTGCCGATACCCAGAATTTTGATTTT
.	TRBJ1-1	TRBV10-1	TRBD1	CALGQGGNTEAFF	TGCGCCTTAGGACAGGGAGGGAACACTGAAGCTTTCTTT
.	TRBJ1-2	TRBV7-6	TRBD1	CASSSDRGPNNENTF	TGTGCCAGCAGCTCGGACAGGGGCCCAAATAATGAAAACACCTTC
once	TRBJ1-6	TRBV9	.	CASSSGTSGNETLHF	TGTGCCAGCAGCTCGGGGACTAGCGGAAATGAAACGCTCCACTTT
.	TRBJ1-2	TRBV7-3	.	CASSLGGGHGSPF	TGTGCCAGCAGCTTAGGGGGGGGCCATGGTTCGCCGTTC
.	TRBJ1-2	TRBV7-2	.	CASRPTRDHEIGIYTF	TGTGCCAGCAGACCTACCCGGGACCACGAGATAGGCATATACACCTTC
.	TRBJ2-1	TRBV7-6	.	CASSLRTYNSPLHQFF	TGTGCCAGCAGCTTGAGGACCTATAATTCACCCCTCCACCAGTTCTTC
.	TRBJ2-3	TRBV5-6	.	CASSLARAQYF	TGTGCCAGCAGCTTGGCGAGGGCGCAGTATTTT
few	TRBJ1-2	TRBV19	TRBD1	CASRDRNYGYTF	TGTGCCAGCCGGGACAGGAACTATGGCTACACCTTC
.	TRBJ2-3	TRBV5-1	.	CASLRDPGRDTQYF	TGCGCCAGCCTACGGGACCCAGGGCGGGATACGCAGTATTTT
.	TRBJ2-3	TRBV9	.	CASSDGGSPTTQYF	TGTGCCAGCAGCGACGGGGGAAGTCCTACTACGCAGTATTTT
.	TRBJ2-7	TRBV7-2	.	CASGLGGPRSYEQYF	TGCGCCAGCGGTCTCGGGGGACCCCGCTCTTACGAGCAGTACTTC
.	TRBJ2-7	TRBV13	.	CASSSNWEYEQYF	TGTGCCAGCAGCTCAAATTGGGAGTACGAGCAGTACTTC
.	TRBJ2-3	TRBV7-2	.	CASSLVAATDKQYF	TGTGCCAGCAGCTTAGTGGCCGCCACTGATAAGCAGTATTTT
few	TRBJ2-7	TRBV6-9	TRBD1	CASKLGQGPYEQYF	TGTGCCAGCAAGTTGGGACAGGGCCCCTACGAGCAGTACTTC
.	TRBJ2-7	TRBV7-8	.	CASNFTGEPDTQYF	TGTGCCAGCAACTTCACGGGAGAGCCCGACACGCAGTACTTC
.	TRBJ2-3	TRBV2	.	CASSEEGGRATQYF	TGTGCCAGCAGTGAAGAGGGCGGTCGCGCTACGCAGTATTTT
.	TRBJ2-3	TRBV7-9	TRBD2	CAGSLAGGPARQYF	TGTGCCGGCAGCCTAGCGGGAGGTCCCGCTAGGCAGTATTTT
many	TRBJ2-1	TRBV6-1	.	CASSEARFASSNEQFF	TGTGCCAGCAGTGAAGCTCGCTTCGCCAGCTCAAATGAGCAGTTCTTC
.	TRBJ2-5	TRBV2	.	CATSNGADQETQYF	TGTGCCACCAGCAATGGGGCAGACCAAGAGACCCAGTACTTC